The rows below give T cell receptor beta chains drawn from one sample of a study of blood T cell repertoires in COVID-19. The data were produced by immunoSEQ multiplex PCR, yet TCRdb's version contains in-frame clones alone and is incomplete. Of some 200,000 clones listed, roughly four fifths are singletons. Sequencing input: peripheral blood. The receptors come from a woman in her forties with acute or convalescent COVID-19. Each CDR3 is given with its conserved first and last residue. The D gene is left open where the match is weak. A clone size is listed for some rows: how often the clone was seen (once, few, many), or a class if it is expanded.

D: TRBD2; size: .; V: TRBV19; J: TRBJ2-1; CDR3: CASSTVAGGLTEYNEQFF; DNA: TGTGCCAGTAGTACGGTAGCGGGAGGGCTCACCGAATACAATGAGCAGTTCTTC
D: .; size: .; V: TRBV6-5; J: TRBJ2-7; CDR3: CATRGGDSYEQYF; DNA: TGTGCCACGAGGGGGGGGGACTCCTACGAGCAGTACTTC
D: TRBD1; size: .; V: TRBV5-6; J: TRBJ1-5; CDR3: CASSMGQGSQPQHF; DNA: TGTGCCAGCAGCATGGGACAGGGGTCTCAGCCCCAGCATTTT
D: .; size: .; V: TRBV24-1; J: TRBJ1-1; CDR3: CATSDWANTEAFF; DNA: TGTGCCACCAGTGATTGGGCGAACACTGAAGCTTTCTTT
D: .; size: .; V: TRBV5-6; J: TRBJ1-2; CDR3: CASSFQSGYTF; DNA: TGTGCCAGCAGCTTCCAAAGCGGCTACACCTTC
D: .; size: .; V: TRBV7-3; J: TRBJ1-1; CDR3: CASSKQRNTEAFF; DNA: TGTGCCAGCAGCAAACAAAGAAACACTGAAGCTTTCTTT
D: TRBD2; size: .; V: TRBV7-6; J: TRBJ2-7; CDR3: CASSLRLAEIIQSSYEQYF; DNA: TGTGCCAGCAGCTTAAGACTAGCGGAGATAATTCAAAGCTCCTACGAGCAGTACTTC
D: TRBD2; size: .; V: TRBV7-2; J: TRBJ2-5; CDR3: CASSLAGLAGASGETQYF; DNA: TGTGCCAGCAGCTTAGCGGGGTTAGCGGGGGCTTCGGGAGAGACCCAGTACTTC
D: TRBD1; size: .; V: TRBV4-1; J: TRBJ2-5; CDR3: CASSDGTGEETQYF; DNA: TGCGCCAGCAGCGACGGGACAGGAGAAGAGACCCAGTACTTC
D: .; size: .; V: TRBV7-9; J: TRBJ1-1; CDR3: CASSGGGALNTEAFF; DNA: TGTGCCAGCAGTGGAGGAGGGGCTTTGAACACTGAAGCTTTCTTT
D: TRBD2; size: .; V: TRBV28; J: TRBJ2-5; CDR3: CASSLTTSGSSETQYF; DNA: TGTGCCAGCAGTTTAACTACTAGCGGTTCATCGGAGACCCAGTACTTC
D: .; size: .; V: TRBV6-2/TRBV6-3; J: TRBJ2-7; CDR3: CASSYPGASYEQYF; DNA: TGTGCCAGCAGTTACCCAGGGGCCTCCTACGAGCAGTACTTC
D: .; size: .; V: TRBV6-1; J: TRBJ2-4; CDR3: CASSEVTDRRNIQYF; DNA: TGTGCCAGCAGTGAAGTAACAGACCGTCGAAACATTCAGTACTTC
D: .; size: .; V: TRBV2; J: TRBJ1-5; CDR3: CASSDIGVGQPQHF; DNA: TGTGCCAGCAGTGATATCGGGGTTGGACAGCCCCAGCATTTT
D: .; size: .; V: TRBV7-8; J: TRBJ1-5; CDR3: CASSPRSGSGPQHF; DNA: TGTGCCAGCAGCCCTCGATCTGGGAGTGGGCCCCAGCATTTT
D: .; size: .; V: TRBV5-4; J: TRBJ1-1; CDR3: CASFVRGDTEAFF; DNA: TGTGCCAGCTTCGTAAGGGGTGACACTGAAGCTTTCTTT
D: .; size: .; V: TRBV29-1; J: TRBJ2-1; CDR3: CSVGQPYNEQFF; DNA: TGCAGTGTAGGACAGCCTTACAATGAGCAGTTCTTC
D: .; size: .; V: TRBV7-2; J: TRBJ1-1; CDR3: CASSFRDRGTEAFF; DNA: TGTGCCAGCAGCTTCCGGGATCGGGGGACTGAAGCTTTCTTT
D: .; size: few; V: TRBV7-9; J: TRBJ1-1; CDR3: CASSLYPPGTEAFF; DNA: TGTGCCAGCAGCTTATACCCCCCCGGGACTGAAGCTTTCTTT
D: TRBD2; size: .; V: TRBV5-5; J: TRBJ2-5; CDR3: CASSLGTSGRETQYF; DNA: TGTGCCAGCAGCTTGGGGACTAGCGGGAGGGAGACCCAGTACTTC
D: .; size: .; V: TRBV10-1; J: TRBJ2-1; CDR3: CASSESSEYNEQFF; DNA: TGCGCCAGCAGTGAGTCTTCGGAGTACAATGAGCAGTTCTTC
D: .; size: .; V: TRBV4-1; J: TRBJ1-2; CDR3: CASSQVAQGSPTF; DNA: .
D: .; size: .; V: TRBV5-1; J: TRBJ1-3; CDR3: CASSLAPRETGNTIYF; DNA: TGCGCCAGCAGCTTGGCCCCCAGGGAAACTGGAAACACCATATATTTT
D: .; size: .; V: TRBV20-1; J: TRBJ2-7; CDR3: CSASGLAPYEQYF; DNA: TGCAGTGCTAGTGGTTTAGCGCCCTACGAGCAGTACTTC
D: TRBD2; size: .; V: TRBV9; J: TRBJ2-2; CDR3: CASSVVASGMGGELFF; DNA: TGTGCCAGCAGCGTAGTGGCTAGCGGGATGGGCGGGGAGCTGTTTTTT
D: TRBD1; size: once; V: TRBV19; J: TRBJ2-5; CDR3: CASSPVTGGWETQYF; DNA: TGTGCCAGTAGTCCAGTGACAGGGGGCTGGGAGACCCAGTACTTC
D: .; size: .; V: TRBV7-9; J: TRBJ1-3; CDR3: CASSPVPQQGGNTIYF; DNA: TGTGCCAGCAGCCCTGTACCCCAACAGGGAGGAAACACCATATATTTT
D: TRBD1; size: .; V: TRBV7-6; J: TRBJ1-4; CDR3: CASSRWGTGIEDEKLFF; DNA: TGTGCCAGCAGCCGATGGGGGACAGGGATTGAGGATGAAAAACTGTTTTTT
D: TRBD1; size: .; V: TRBV5-1; J: TRBJ2-1; CDR3: CASSLAGTGGGEQFF; DNA: TGCGCCAGCAGCTTGGCCGGGACAGGGGGCGGTGAGCAGTTCTTC
D: .; size: .; V: TRBV30; J: TRBJ1-1; CDR3: CAWITRGRVSEAFF; DNA: TGTGCCTGGATTACGAGAGGGAGGGTTTCTGAAGCTTTCTTT
D: .; size: .; V: TRBV6-6; J: TRBJ2-7; CDR3: CASGGSPYYEQYF; DNA: TGTGCCAGCGGGGGGTCCCCTTACTACGAGCAGTACTTC
D: TRBD2; size: few; V: TRBV7-2; J: TRBJ2-1; CDR3: CASSLAGRGRSDEQFF; DNA: TGTGCCAGCAGCTTAGCGGGTCGCGGGAGGTCCGATGAGCAGTTCTTC
D: .; size: .; V: TRBV6-1; J: TRBJ2-7; CDR3: CASSEGGGAYEQYF; DNA: TGTGCCAGCAGTGAAGGAGGCGGGGCCTACGAGCAGTACTTC